The table lists the clone carrying this T cell receptor beta chain with a few counts. Its antigen remains unknown. Expressed TCRB transcripts were sequenced because the isolated RNA had all been reverse transcribed beforehand. Profiling relied on immunoSEQ multiplex PCR, and the TCRdb table lists in-frame clones only, not all of them. Of some 160,000 clones detected, 9% to 10% appear once; the ten largest clones hold 0.65% to 0.9%. Per germline, CDR1 MNHNS and CDR2 SASEGT. This CDR3 contains 15 residues. Trimming removed 5 bases from V and 5 bases from J, with 18 bases in between. This sample is part of a study of beta chain features in type 1 diabetes. Overall study results and limits: Any HLA type influence on TCRB rearrangement was left unresolved here. TCRB CDR3s from Type 1 diabetes patients were moderately but significantly shorter in all four CD4+ subsets. The VDJ junctions of type 1 diabetes patients carried fewer insertions and more deletions.

This TCR came from a woman between 25 and 40 years old with type 1 diabetes. Sequenced sample: central memory CD4+ T cells from blood. The genes are TRBV6-1 and TRBJ1-1; tentatively, D is TRBD1 (5 bases). Here the CDR3 DNA reads TGTGCCAGCAGTCGCGGGGCGGACGGGCGAACTGAAGCTTTCTTT. This encodes CASSRGADGRTEAFF.